These 30 T cell receptor beta chains came from one sample sequenced in a study of CD8 T cells in Susac syndrome. RNA was extracted with the RNeasy kit, and a quantity of about 0.45 to 1 ug was reverse transcribed using random hexamers. TCRdb reprocessed the immunoSEQ multiplex PCR reads with MiXCR, giving one entry per CDR3 protein. The sample includes over 150,000 distinct CDR3 sequences, more than 95% of them seen just once. Material for sequencing was CD4+ T cells from PBMCs. These receptors were taken from a human donor with Susac syndrome.

The chain employs TRBV20-1 and TRBJ2-1; the D is unclear. Looked up from germline, CDR1 is DFQATT and CDR2 is SNEGSKA (reference sequence). Trimming cost V 4 bases and J 7 bases, with 14 bases left between them. This CDR3 spans 13 amino acids. For the CDR3, the DNA is TGCAGTGCTACAACTCCTCCGGGTAATGAGCAGTTCTTC. Protein: CSATTPPGNEQFF.

There are a few counts of this clonotype. V and J are TRBV28 and TRBJ2-7, with D perhaps matching TRBD1 or TRBD2 (5 bases each). Germline-derived CDR1 and CDR2 are MDHEN and SYDVKM. The germline V and J ends were trimmed by 6 bases and 1 base, with 7 bases remaining between them. There are 12 residues in the CDR3. As DNA, the CDR3 is TGTGCCAGCAGGGGGGATTCCTACGAGCAGTACTTC. It translates to CASRGDSYEQYF.

This clonotype came up once. The rearrangement joins TRBV29-1 to TRBJ1-1, with no clear D. CDR1 and CDR2 (germline): SQVTM, ANQGSEA. V was clipped by 4 bases and J by 7 bases, with 10 bases between them. This CDR3 contains 11 residues. CDR3 coding DNA: TGCAGCGTTGTAACAGTCAGTGAAGCTTTCTTT. Amino acid sequence: CSVVTVSEAFF.

The rearrangement joins TRBV10-3 to TRBJ2-7, with TRBD2 matching 7 bases. CDR1 ENHRY and CDR2 SYGVKD come from the germline V gene. J gave up 2 bases and V 9 bases, and 4 bases lay outside the gene matches. CDR3 length equals 12 residues. The CDR3 spells CAIASGAYEQYF. The CDR3 nucleotides read TGTGCCATAGCTAGCGGCGCCTACGAGCAGTACTTC.

This chain links TRBV11-2 with TRBJ2-2; 8 bases are a match to TRBD2. Unmatched junction bases numbered 12, after V lost 5 bases and J lost 7 bases. The germline CDR1 and CDR2 sequences are SGHAT and FQNNGV. The CDR3 runs to 16 residues. CDR3 sequence reads: CASSALPGLVGGELFF. The CDR3 DNA reads as TGTGCCAGCAGCGCCCTGCCGGGACTAGTAGGCGGGGAGCTGTTTTTT. Full variable domain (remainder filled in from reference TRBV11-2 and TRBJ2-2): EAGVAQSPRYKIIEKRQSVAFWCNPISGHATLYWYQQILGQGPKLLIQFQNNGVVDDSQLPKDRFSAERLKGVDSTLKIQPAKLEDSAVYLCASSALPGLVGGELFFGEGSRLTVL.

The DNA of the CDR3 is TGTGCCTGGAGTGTAATCGGGGTCAAAAACACTGAAGCTTTCTTT. Protein: CAWSVIGVKNTEAFF. V is TRBV30 and J is TRBJ1-1; D not resolved. Trimming cost V 0 bases and J 2 bases, with 13 bases left between them. The V gene's germline CDR1 is GTSNPN and CDR2 SVGIG (reference sequence). The length of the CDR3 is 15 residues.

For the CDR3, the DNA is TGTGCCAGCGGGCGGATGAACACTGAAGCTTTCTTT. Translating it yields CASGRMNTEAFF. The chain recombines TRBV6-2 or TRBV6-3 with TRBJ1-1; D remains unclear. This CDR3 is 12 amino acids long. V shed 8 bases and J shed 0 bases, with 7 bases lying between them. Looked up from germline, CDR1 is MNHEY and CDR2 is SVGEGT.

The chain employs TRBV18 and TRBJ2-7; D is possibly TRBD1 (6 bases). The CDR3 is 13 residues long. Trimming left V 2 bases short and J 3 bases short, with 8 bases between. Germline V gives CDR1 KGHSH, CDR2 LQKENI. CDR3 DNA sequence: TGTGCCAGCTCACCAGGACAGTTCTACGAGCAGTACTTC. Translating it yields CASSPGQFYEQYF.

CDR3 sequence (DNA): TGTGCCAGCAGCTTAGAGGGCAGGGGCTGGGAGACCCAGTACTTC. Protein: CASSLEGRGWETQYF. The V gene is TRBV7-2, the J gene TRBJ2-5; weak D call: TRBD1 (6 bases). Germline values: CDR1 SGHTA, CDR2 FQGNSA. The germline V and J ends were trimmed by 1 base and 5 bases, with 14 bases remaining between them. The CDR3 is 15 amino acids. Variable domain in full (rest from reference TRBV7-2 and TRBJ2-5): GAGVSQSPSNKVTEKGKDVELRCDPISGHTALYWYRQSLGQGLEFLIYFQGNSAPDKSGLPSDRFSAERTGGSVSTLTIQRTQQEDSAVYLCASSLEGRGWETQYFGPGTRLLVL.

V and J are TRBV5-1 and TRBJ1-3, with no clear D. The length of the CDR3 is 15 residues. V lost 4 bases to trimming and J lost 0 bases, with 11 bases between them. CDR1 is SGHRS, CDR2 YFSETQ, per germline. The CDR3 DNA reads as TGCGCCAGCAGCCCGGACCGAAACTCTGGAAACACCATATATTTT. Its protein is CASSPDRNSGNTIYF.

The chain joins TRBV7-2 to TRBJ2-3, with TRBD2 as a possible D gene (5 bases). With 3 bases removed from V and 6 bases from J, the gap between germline ends came to 10 bases. The CDR3 spans 13 residues. Germline-derived CDR1 and CDR2 are SGHTA and FQGNSA. Here the CDR3 reads CASSLRGRDTQYF. In DNA, the CDR3 is TGTGCCAGCAGCTTGCGAGGGCGGGATACGCAGTATTTT. Using reference TRBV7-2 and TRBJ2-3 for the parts outside the CDR3, the full variable domain is GAGVSQSPSNKVTEKGKDVELRCDPISGHTALYWYRQSLGQGLEFLIYFQGNSAPDKSGLPSDRFSAERTGGSVSTLTIQRTQQEDSAVYLCASSLRGRDTQYFGPGTRLTVL.

This chain uses TRBV7-9 with TRBJ2-4; tentatively, D is TRBD1 or TRBD2 (5 bases each). Germline V lookup: CDR1 SEHNR, CDR2 FQNEAQ (reference sequence). CDR3 length equals 13 residues. V lost 6 bases, J lost 7 bases, and 13 bases lay in between. The CDR3 DNA sequence: TGTGCCAGCAGTCCGGTCGGGACCAACATTCAGTACTTC. This sequence encodes CASSPVGTNIQYF.

V usage is TRBV25-1 and J usage is TRBJ2-5, with D unclear. The ends were cut back, 3 bases at V and 5 bases at J, with 4 bases in the middle. The CDR3 has 11 residues. The V gene's germline CDR1 is MGHDK and CDR2 SYGVNS. CDR3 sequence reads: CASSDMETQYF. DNA for the CDR3: TGTGCCAGCAGTGATATGGAGACCCAGTACTTC. The variable domain in full, with the rest retrieved from reference TRBV25-1 and TRBJ2-5, is EADIYQTPRYLVIGTGKKITLECSQTMGHDKMYWYQQDPGMELHLIHYSYGVNSTEKGDLSSESTVSRIRTEHFPLTLESARPSHTSQYLCASSDMETQYFGPGTRLLVL.

The genes are TRBV20-1 and TRBJ2-7; the match to TRBD2 covers 8 bases. Germline assignment: CDR1 DFQATT and CDR2 SNEGSKA (reference sequence). The CDR3 spans 13 residues. J lost 3 bases, V lost 7 bases, and 8 bases had no gene match. The CDR3 reads CSGEGSGNYEQYF. The CDR3 DNA follows: TGCAGTGGAGAAGGTAGCGGGAACTACGAGCAGTACTTC.

This chain uses TRBV28 with TRBJ2-7; 8 nucleotides align to TRBD1. Germline V gives CDR1 MDHEN, CDR2 SYDVKM. V trimming: 7 bases; J trimming: 5 bases; junction bases outside the gene matches: 4. The CDR3 extends over 12 amino acids. This chain's CDR3 is CASTSDRDEQYF. CDR3 coding DNA: TGTGCCAGCACCTCGGACAGGGACGAGCAGTACTTC.

This rearrangement joins TRBV7-2 to TRBJ1-6; 8 bases line up with TRBD1. From germline, CDR1 is SGHTA and CDR2 FQGNSA. The V and J ends lost 0 bases and 11 bases, in that order; junction bases with no gene match: 3. The CDR3 is 14 amino acids. CDR3 bases: TGTGCCAGCAGCTTAGCGGACAGGGTAGCACCCCTCCACTTT. Its translation: CASSLADRVAPLHF.

The rearrangement links TRBV30 to TRBJ1-2; no firm D call. Trimming cost V 5 bases and J 7 bases, with 14 bases left between them. The CDR3 has 12 amino acids. Germline-derived CDR1 and CDR2 are GTSNPN and SVGIG (reference sequence). In DNA form, the CDR3 reads TGTGCCTGGGGGCCTCGGCTCGGTGGCTACACCTTC. Protein product: CAWGPRLGGYTF. Using reference TRBV30 and TRBJ1-2 for the parts outside the CDR3, the full variable domain is SQTIHQWPATLVQPVGSPLSLECTVEGTSNPNLYWYRQAAGRGLQLLFYSVGIGQISSEVPQNLSASRPQDRQFILSSKKLLLSDSGFYLCAWGPRLGGYTFGSGTRLTVV.

This chain joins TRBV7-2 and TRBJ2-3; no clear D gene. The CDR3 runs 12 residues. The germline CDR1 and CDR2 sequences are SGHTA and FQGNSA. The V end lost 4 bases, the J end lost 9 bases, and 11 bases lay between the germline ends. In nucleotides, the CDR3 is TGTGCCAGCAGCTCCCCCCAATACACGCAGTATTTT. Its translation: CASSSPQYTQYF.

Points on this clonotype: Relative to the germline gene, one junction end is altered; a read error may explain this. The chain combines TRBV2 with TRBJ2-2; a possible D gene is TRBD2 (5 bases). Germline V gene lookup returns CDR1 SNHLY and CDR2 FYNNEI. This CDR3 contains 14 residues. CDR3 sequence: CASSQAGMTGELFF. CDR3 sequence (DNA): TGTGCCAGCAGTCAAGCCGGGATGACCGGGGAGCTGTTTTTT.

V usage is TRBV12-3 or TRBV12-4 and J usage is TRBJ2-7; the D gene is possibly TRBD1 (7 bases). V was shortened by 2 bases and J by 7 bases, with 24 bases between the two germline ends. The CDR3 spans 17 residues. Written as DNA, the CDR3 is TGTGCCAGCAGTTTACCAGACGGCGGGACAGCCACGGGGGAGCAGTACTTC. As protein: CASSLPDGGTATGEQYF.

About this clonotype itself: A read error may account for a junction end that differs from germline. The chain links TRBV12-3 or TRBV12-4 to TRBJ2-1; D is ambiguous. CDR3 length equals 15 residues. The CDR3 DNA sequence: TGTGCCAGCAGTATAGCTCCCATCTCCTACAATGAGCAGTTCTTC. It yields the protein CASSIAPISYNEQFF.

The chain uses TRBV7-9 and TRBJ2-1, with 11 bases that match TRBD1. Trimming took 3 bases from V and 10 from J; bases not matched to a gene: 5. The CDR3 consists of 14 residues. Germline CDR1 reads SEHNR; CDR2 reads FQNEAQ (reference sequence). The CDR3 DNA is TGTGCCAGCAGCTTGGGACAGGGGGTTAGGGAGCAGTTCTTC. Protein: CASSLGQGVREQFF.

The rearrangement links TRBV5-1 to TRBJ2-5, with 8 positions matching TRBD1. CDR1 is SGHRS, CDR2 YFSETQ, per germline. V dropped 4 bases and J dropped 1; count of bases not matched to a gene: 6. This CDR3 region has 15 residues. The CDR3 spells CASSETGARQETQYF. The CDR3 nucleotides are TGCGCCAGCAGCGAGACAGGGGCGCGCCAAGAGACCCAGTACTTC.

The chain carries TRBV3-1 and TRBJ2-5, with TRBD2 identical over 15 bases. The CDR3 has 19 amino acids. With 1 base clipped from V and 3 bases from J, the junction kept 9 bases outside the gene matches. The germline V gene encodes CDR1 LGHDT and CDR2 YNNKEL (reference sequence). The CDR3 DNA reads as TGTGCCAGCAGCCAAGGGGGGACTAGCGGGAGGCCGCATAAAGAGACCCAGTACTTC. It is translated as CASSQGGTSGRPHKETQYF.

V and J are TRBV27 and TRBJ2-7; 10 nucleotides align to TRBD1. The junction had 14 bases not matched to a gene; V was cut back by 6 bases and J by 3 bases. The CDR3 covers 17 residues. Per the germline V gene, CDR1 is MNHEY and CDR2 is SMNVEV (reference sequence). DNA for the CDR3: TGTGCCAGCAGCTCTAGGCCCCCCGGACAGGGGGTCTACGAGCAGTACTTC. Its protein is CASSSRPPGQGVYEQYF.

The chain has TRBV24-1 and TRBJ2-3; TRBD2 matches at 10 bases. This CDR3 contains 17 residues. Trimming at V came to 3 bases and at J to 0 bases, leaving 5 bases not matched to a gene. In germline, CDR1 is KGHDR, CDR2 SFDVKD. The CDR3 protein is CATSDIPGLASTDTQYF. The CDR3 coding sequence is TGTGCCACCAGTGATATTCCGGGACTAGCGAGCACAGATACGCAGTATTTT.

The rearrangement links TRBV4-3 to TRBJ1-4; D is possibly TRBD1 (5 bases). The CDR3 is 15 residues long. The V and J ends lost 3 bases and 6 bases respectively, with 14 bases between them. Germline V gives CDR1 LGHNA, CDR2 YSLEER. The CDR3 nucleotides are TGCGCCAGCAGCCAGGCTAGACAGTGGGATGAAAAACTGTTTTTT. Encoded protein: CASSQARQWDEKLFF.

This sequence joins TRBV18 and TRBJ1-1; D perhaps matches TRBD1 (6 bases). CDR3 length equals 15 residues. Trimming pared 3 bases from V and 3 bases from J, leaving 14 bases between. Per the germline V gene, CDR1 is KGHSH and CDR2 is LQKENI. The CDR3 DNA reads TGTGCCAGCTCACCCCGGACAGCGACTTACACTGAAGCTTTCTTT. Its protein product is CASSPRTATYTEAFF. Full variable domain (missing parts from reference TRBV18 and TRBJ1-1): NAGVMQNPRHLVRRRGQEARLRCSPMKGHSHVYWYRQLPEEGLKFMVYLQKENIIDESGMPKERFSAEFPKEGPSILRIQQVVRGDSAAYFCASSPRTATYTEAFFGQGTRLTVV.

This clonotype was found once. This chain links TRBV25-1 with TRBJ1-6; D may be TRBD1 (6 bases). Trimming removed 5 bases from V and 9 bases from J, with 8 bases in between. Germline CDR1 MGHDK, CDR2 SYGVNS. CDR3 length equals 12 residues. CDR3 loop: CASSRGFSPLHF. In DNA, the CDR3 is TGTGCCAGCAGTAGGGGGTTTTCACCCCTCCACTTT.

The chain couples TRBV29-1 to TRBJ1-2; D remains unclear. The germline V gene encodes CDR1 SQVTM and CDR2 ANQGSEA. CDR3 length equals 11 residues. Trimming shortened V by 4 bases and J by 1 base, and 4 bases separated the two germline ends. CDR3 in DNA: TGCAGCGTTGCACATAACTATGGCTACACCTTC. Its protein product is CSVAHNYGYTF. Full variable domain (outside the CDR3, taken from reference TRBV29-1 and TRBJ1-2): SAVISQKPSRDICQRGTSLTIQCQVDSQVTMMFWYRQQPGQSLTLIATANQGSEATYESGFVIDKFPISRPNLTFSTLTVSNMSPEDSSIYLCSVAHNYGYTFGSGTRLTVV.